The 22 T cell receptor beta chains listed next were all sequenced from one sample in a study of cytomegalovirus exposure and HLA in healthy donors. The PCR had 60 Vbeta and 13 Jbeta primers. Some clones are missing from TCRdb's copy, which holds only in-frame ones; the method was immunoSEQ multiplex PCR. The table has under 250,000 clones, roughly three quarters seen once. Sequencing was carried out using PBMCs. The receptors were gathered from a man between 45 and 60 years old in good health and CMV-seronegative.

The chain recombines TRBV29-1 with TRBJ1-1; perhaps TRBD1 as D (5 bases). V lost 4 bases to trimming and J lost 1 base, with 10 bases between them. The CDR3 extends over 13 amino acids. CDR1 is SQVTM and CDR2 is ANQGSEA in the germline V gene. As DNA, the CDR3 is TGCAGCGTTGGGGGGGGGAGGAACACTGAAGCTTTCTTT. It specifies CSVGGGRNTEAFF.

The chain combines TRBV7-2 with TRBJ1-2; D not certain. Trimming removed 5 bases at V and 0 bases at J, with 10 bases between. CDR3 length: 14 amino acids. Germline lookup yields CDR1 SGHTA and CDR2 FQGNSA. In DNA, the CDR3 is TGTGCCAGCAGCAAGAACCCAGCTAACTATGGCTACACCTTC. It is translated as CASSKNPANYGYTF.

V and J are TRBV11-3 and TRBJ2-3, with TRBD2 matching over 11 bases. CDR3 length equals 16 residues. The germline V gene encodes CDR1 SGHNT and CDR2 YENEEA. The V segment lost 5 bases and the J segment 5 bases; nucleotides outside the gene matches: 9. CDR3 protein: CASSLGVAGGGDTQYF. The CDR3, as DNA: TGTGCCAGCAGCCTCGGGGTAGCGGGAGGGGGAGATACGCAGTATTTT.

The CDR3 sequence is CASSARSTGDREQYF. CDR3 DNA sequence: TGTGCCAGCAGCGCTCGCTCAACTGGGGACAGGGAGCAGTACTTC. This sequence joins TRBV13 and TRBJ2-7, with 8 bases aligning to TRBD1. CDR1 is PRHDT and CDR2 is FYEKMQ in the germline V gene (reference sequence). This CDR3 contains 15 residues. The trim removed 5 bases at V and 7 bases at J, leaving 13 bases unmatched. Looking up the rest from reference TRBV13 and TRBJ2-7 gives the full variable domain: AAGVIQSPRHLIKEKRETATLKCYPIPRHDTVYWYQQGPGQDPQFLISFYEKMQSDKGSIPDRFSAQQFSDYHSELNMSSLELGDSALYFCASSARSTGDREQYFGPGTRLTVT.

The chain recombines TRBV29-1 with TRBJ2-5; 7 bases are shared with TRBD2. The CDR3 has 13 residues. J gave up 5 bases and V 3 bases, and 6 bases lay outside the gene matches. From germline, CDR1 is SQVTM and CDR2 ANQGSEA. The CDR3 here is CSVDGGYMETQYF. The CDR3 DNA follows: TGCAGCGTTGACGGGGGGTATATGGAGACCCAGTACTTC.

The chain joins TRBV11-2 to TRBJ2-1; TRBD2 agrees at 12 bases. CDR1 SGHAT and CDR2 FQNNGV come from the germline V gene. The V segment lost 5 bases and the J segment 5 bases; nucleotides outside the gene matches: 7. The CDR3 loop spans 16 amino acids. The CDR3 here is CASSSSRTSGNNEQFF. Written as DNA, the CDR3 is TGTGCCAGCAGCAGCTCTCGGACTAGCGGGAACAATGAGCAGTTCTTC.

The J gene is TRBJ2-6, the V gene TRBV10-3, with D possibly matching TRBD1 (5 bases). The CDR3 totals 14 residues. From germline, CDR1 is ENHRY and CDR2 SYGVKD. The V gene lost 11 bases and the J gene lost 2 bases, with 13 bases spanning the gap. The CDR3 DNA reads TGTGCCTCTGGGAAGGGGCCTGGGGCCAACGTCCTGACTTTC. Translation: CASGKGPGANVLTF.

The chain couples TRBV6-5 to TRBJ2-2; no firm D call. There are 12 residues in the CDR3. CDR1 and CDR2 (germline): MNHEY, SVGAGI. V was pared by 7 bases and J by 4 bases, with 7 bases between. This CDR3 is CASISPTGELFF. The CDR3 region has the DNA TGTGCCAGCATCTCCCCCACCGGGGAGCTGTTTTTT.

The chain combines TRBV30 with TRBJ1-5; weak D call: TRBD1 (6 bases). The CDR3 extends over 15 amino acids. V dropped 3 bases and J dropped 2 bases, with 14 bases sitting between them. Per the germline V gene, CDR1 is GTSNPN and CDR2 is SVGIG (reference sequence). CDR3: CAWSQGRAGNQPQHF. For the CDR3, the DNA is TGTGCCTGGAGCCAGGGGAGGGCAGGCAATCAGCCCCAGCATTTT.

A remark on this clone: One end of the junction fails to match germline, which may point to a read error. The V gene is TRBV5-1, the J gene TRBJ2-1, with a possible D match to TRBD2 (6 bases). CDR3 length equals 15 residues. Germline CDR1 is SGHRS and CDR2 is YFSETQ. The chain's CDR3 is CTSSPRPGGDNEQFF. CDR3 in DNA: TGCACCAGCAGCCCCCGGCCCGGAGGGGACAATGAGCAGTTCTTC.

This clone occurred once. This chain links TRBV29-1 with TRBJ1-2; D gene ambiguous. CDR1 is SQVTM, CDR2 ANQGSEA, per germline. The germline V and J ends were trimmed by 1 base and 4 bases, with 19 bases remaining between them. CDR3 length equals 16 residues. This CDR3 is CSVEGAAPGVSYGYTF. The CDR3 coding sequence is TGCAGCGTTGAAGGGGCCGCCCCCGGGGTTAGCTATGGCTACACCTTC.

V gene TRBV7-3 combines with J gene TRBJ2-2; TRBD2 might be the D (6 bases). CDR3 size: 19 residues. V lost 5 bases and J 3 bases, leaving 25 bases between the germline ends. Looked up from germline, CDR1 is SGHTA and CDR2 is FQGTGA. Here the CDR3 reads CASSLGAGLQPGYTGELFF. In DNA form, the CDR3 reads TGTGCCAGCAGCCTCGGCGCGGGACTTCAACCCGGGTACACCGGGGAGCTGTTTTTT.

In DNA, the CDR3 is TGCGCCAGCAGCCCGGGACTAGCGACAGATACGCAGTATTTT. It encodes CASSPGLATDTQYF. V and J are TRBV5-1 and TRBJ2-3; TRBD2 aligns across 10 bases. V gave up 4 bases and J gave up 3 bases; unmatched junction bases: 2. Germline lookup yields CDR1 SGHRS and CDR2 YFSETQ. The CDR3 contains 14 residues.

Here the CDR3 reads CASSFDENYGYTF. As DNA, the CDR3 is TGTGCCAGCAGCTTCGATGAGAACTATGGCTACACCTTC. The chain couples TRBV7-9 to TRBJ1-2; D unresolved. The germline V and J ends were trimmed by 3 bases and 2 bases, with 7 bases remaining between them. The CDR3 consists of 13 residues. CDR1 is SEHNR and CDR2 is FQNEAQ in the germline V gene (reference sequence).

The CDR3: CASSPSPGETQYF. DNA of the CDR3: TGTGCCAGCAGCCCCTCCCCGGGGGAGACCCAGTACTTC. This sequence joins TRBV7-6 and TRBJ2-5; tentative D call: TRBD2 (5 bases). V lost 5 bases, J lost 5 bases, and 12 bases lay in between. Germline assignment: CDR1 SGHVS and CDR2 FNYEAQ. CDR3 size: 13 residues.

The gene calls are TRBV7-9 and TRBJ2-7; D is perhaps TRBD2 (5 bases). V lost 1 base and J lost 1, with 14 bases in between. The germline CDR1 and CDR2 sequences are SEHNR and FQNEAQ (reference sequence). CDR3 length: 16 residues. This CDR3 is CASSLERAASSYEQYF. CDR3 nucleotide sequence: TGTGCCAGCAGCTTAGAGAGGGCAGCTTCATCCTACGAGCAGTACTTC.

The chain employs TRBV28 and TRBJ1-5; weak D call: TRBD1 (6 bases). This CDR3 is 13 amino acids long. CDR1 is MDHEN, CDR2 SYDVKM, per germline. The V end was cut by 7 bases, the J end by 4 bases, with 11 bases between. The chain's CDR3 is CASNRAYNQPQHF. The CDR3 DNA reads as TGTGCCAGCAACAGGGCCTATAATCAGCCCCAGCATTTT.

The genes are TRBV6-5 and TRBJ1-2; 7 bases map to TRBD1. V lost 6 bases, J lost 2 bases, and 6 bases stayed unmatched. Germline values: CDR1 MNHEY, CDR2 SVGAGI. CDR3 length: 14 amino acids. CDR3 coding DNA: TGTGCCAGCAGCCCGACGGACAGGAACTATGGCTACACCTTC. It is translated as CASSPTDRNYGYTF.

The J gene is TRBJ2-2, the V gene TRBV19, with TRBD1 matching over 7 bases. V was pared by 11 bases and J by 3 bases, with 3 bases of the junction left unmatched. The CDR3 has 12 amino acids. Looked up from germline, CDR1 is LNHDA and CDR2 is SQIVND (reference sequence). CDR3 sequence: CAGDRDTGELFF. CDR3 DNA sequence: TGTGCCGGAGACAGGGACACCGGGGAGCTGTTTTTT. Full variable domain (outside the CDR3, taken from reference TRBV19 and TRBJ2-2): DGGITQSPKYLFRKEGQNVTLSCEQNLNHDAMYWYRQDPGQGLRLIYYSQIVNDFQKGDIAEGYSVSREKKESFPLTVTSAQKNPTAFYLCAGDRDTGELFFGEGSRLTVL.

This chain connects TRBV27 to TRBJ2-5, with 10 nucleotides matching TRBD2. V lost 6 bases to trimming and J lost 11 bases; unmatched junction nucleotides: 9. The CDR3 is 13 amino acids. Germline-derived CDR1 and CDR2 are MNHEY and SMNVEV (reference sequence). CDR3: CASRPPGLARQYF. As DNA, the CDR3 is TGTGCCAGCAGGCCCCCGGGACTAGCGAGGCAGTACTTC.

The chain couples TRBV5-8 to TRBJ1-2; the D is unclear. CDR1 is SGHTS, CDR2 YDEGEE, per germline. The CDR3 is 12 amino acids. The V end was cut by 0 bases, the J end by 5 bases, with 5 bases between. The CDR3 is CASSLVPYGYTF. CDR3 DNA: TGTGCCAGCAGCTTGGTTCCGTATGGCTACACCTTC.

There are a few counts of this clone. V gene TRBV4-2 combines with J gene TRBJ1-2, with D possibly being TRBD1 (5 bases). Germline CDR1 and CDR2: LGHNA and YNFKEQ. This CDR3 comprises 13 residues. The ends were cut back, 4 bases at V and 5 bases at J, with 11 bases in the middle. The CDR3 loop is CASSLGGGYGYTF. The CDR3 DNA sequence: TGTGCCAGCAGCCTGGGGGGAGGGTATGGCTACACCTTC.